Following are 23 T cell receptor beta chains from one sample sequenced in a study of brain metastases from non-small cell lung cancer (dated by TCRdb to 2018 to 2020). The library relied on the immunoSEQ multiplex PCR assay. In its TCRdb copy, this immuneACCESS table keeps in-frame sequences only and misses some clones. Where compared with another copy, unresolved V genes explain less than half of these, and the others have no known cause. This sample comprises a few thousand clones, about four fifths of them detected only once. The ten biggest clones cover more than 6% of the sample. Sequencing input: primary lung tumor tissue. The cell subset or site tag for this specimen amounts to: primary lung tumor paired with brain metastasis. The source is a donor aged 40 or over with non-small cell lung cancer.

The J gene is TRBJ2-7, the V gene TRBV3-1 (or the pseudogene TRBV3-2); 7 nucleotides agree with TRBD2. The CDR3 sequence is 15 residues long. Looked up from germline, CDR1 is LGHDT and CDR2 is YNNKEL (reference sequence). V dropped 2 bases and J dropped 5; count of bases not matched to a gene: 9. The CDR3 here is CASSQWTRSLNEQYF. CDR3 bases: TGTGCCAGCAGCCAATGGACTAGGAGCCTGAACGAGCAGTACTTC.

The chain recombines TRBV6-5 with TRBJ2-2, with a possible D match to TRBD2 (6 bases). The V gene lost 7 bases and the J gene lost 6 bases, with 15 bases spanning the gap. The germline V gene has CDR1 MNHEY and CDR2 SVGAGI. This CDR3 contains 14 residues. The CDR3 region is CASIPAGGAGELFF. CDR3 nucleotide sequence: TGTGCCAGCATCCCCGCCGGGGGAGCCGGGGAGCTGTTTTTT.

The chain carries TRBV13 and TRBJ2-1; 12 bases agree with TRBD1. CDR1 is PRHDT and CDR2 is FYEKMQ in the germline V gene (reference sequence). This CDR3 has 16 amino acids. The V segment lost 3 bases and the J segment 7 bases; nucleotides outside the gene matches: 7. DNA for the CDR3: TGTGCCAGCAGCTTTTACCCGGGACAGGGGGCGAATGAGCAGTTCTTC. Residues: CASSFYPGQGANEQFF. Looking up the rest from reference TRBV13 and TRBJ2-1 gives the full variable domain: AAGVIQSPRHLIKEKRETATLKCYPIPRHDTVYWYQQGPGQDPQFLISFYEKMQSDKGSIPDRFSAQQFSDYHSELNMSSLELGDSALYFCASSFYPGQGANEQFFGPGTRLTVL.

This clone has just one count. The chain is built from TRBV20-1 and TRBJ1-4; D is unclear. Germline assignment: CDR1 DFQATT and CDR2 SNEGSKA (reference sequence). The V and J ends lost 3 bases and 3 bases respectively, with 11 bases between them. There are 14 residues in the CDR3. The CDR3, as DNA: TGCAGTGCTAGTGCGAAGGCGGCTAATGAAAAACTGTTTTTT. Translating gives CSASAKAANEKLFF.

The gene calls are TRBV6-5 and TRBJ2-7; no definite D call. V shed 0 bases and J shed 0 bases, with 9 bases lying between them. This CDR3 has 15 amino acids. Germline-derived CDR1 and CDR2 are MNHEY and SVGAGI. The CDR3 loop reads CASSYSRATSYEQYF. The DNA of the CDR3 is TGTGCCAGCAGTTACTCAAGGGCAACCTCCTACGAGCAGTACTTC.

This sequence joins TRBV28 and TRBJ2-6; D is undetermined. V gave up 10 bases and J gave up 0 bases, with 4 bases separating them. The CDR3 spans 12 residues. The germline gives CDR1 MDHEN, CDR2 SYDVKM. The CDR3 sequence is CATDSGANVLTF. Here the CDR3 DNA reads TGTGCCACCGACTCTGGGGCCAACGTCCTGACTTTC.

V and J are TRBV6-5 and TRBJ1-2; no firm D call. The germline V and J ends were trimmed by 6 bases and 7 bases, with 9 bases remaining between them. Germline V gives CDR1 MNHEY, CDR2 SVGAGI. The CDR3 is 11 residues long. The CDR3 DNA sequence: TGTGCCAGCAGCACGCTAGGTGGCTACACCTTC. This encodes CASSTLGGYTF.

A few counts support this clone. The CDR3 region is CASSLAGVSNQPQHF. The CDR3 DNA reads TGCGCCAGCAGCTTGGCGGGGGTTAGCAATCAGCCCCAGCATTTT. The chain uses TRBV5-1 and TRBJ1-5, with D perhaps matching TRBD1 (5 bases). Per the germline V gene, CDR1 is SGHRS and CDR2 is YFSETQ. This CDR3 comprises 15 residues. Trimming removed 0 bases at V and 0 bases at J, with 7 bases between.

The rearrangement links TRBV2 to TRBJ1-4, with no clear D. Germline V gene data show CDR1 as SNHLY and CDR2 as FYNNEI. V was trimmed by 6 bases and J by 2 bases, leaving 13 bases between them. CDR3 length: 15 residues. This CDR3 is CASSTSGGTNEKLFF. For the CDR3, the DNA is TGTGCCAGCAGCACGAGCGGAGGCACTAATGAAAAACTGTTTTTT.

The rearrangement joins TRBV4-2 to TRBJ2-1; TRBD2 aligns across 9 bases. V gave up 4 bases and J gave up 7 bases; unmatched junction bases: 11. The V gene's germline CDR1 is LGHNA and CDR2 YNFKEQ. This CDR3 spans 16 amino acids. The CDR3 is CASSPSGGGGGNEQFF. CDR3 coding DNA: TGTGCCAGCAGCCCTTCCGGCGGGGGGGGAGGGAATGAGCAGTTCTTC.

About this clone itself: The limits of the CDR3 on the DNA are not certain, so only TCRdb's listed CDR3 is given. The V and J genes are TRBV6-5 and TRBJ2-5; TRBD1 is the table's D call, not checked against the DNA. Germline CDR1 is MNHEY and CDR2 is SVGAGI. The CDR3 spans 15 residues, counting both ends. The CDR3 is CASTFFGQVRETQYF.

The rearrangement joins TRBV9 to TRBJ1-2; 7 nucleotides match TRBD1. Germline CDR1 and CDR2: SGDLS and YYNGEE. This CDR3 region has 12 residues. The trim removed 3 bases at V and 4 bases at J, leaving 0 bases unmatched. This CDR3 reads CASSGQGYGYTF. CDR3 nucleotides: TGTGCCAGCAGCGGACAGGGCTATGGCTACACCTTC.

This rearrangement joins TRBV5-5 to TRBJ2-7; D ambiguous. The V gene lost 3 bases and the J gene lost 4 bases, with 14 bases spanning the gap. Germline V gene data show CDR1 as SGHKS and CDR2 as YYEKEE (reference sequence). This CDR3 has 14 amino acids. The CDR3 loop reads CASSSSRSQYEQYF. CDR3 in DNA: TGTGCCAGCAGCTCTTCAAGATCCCAATACGAGCAGTACTTC.

This clone was seen just once. The V gene is TRBV2, the J gene TRBJ2-3; 8 nucleotides line up with TRBD2. There are 16 residues in the CDR3. Germline V gene data show CDR1 as SNHLY and CDR2 as FYNNEI. The J segment lost 8 bases and the V segment lost 4 bases, leaving 14 bases of the junction unmatched. Here the CDR3 DNA reads TGTGCCAGCAGTGGGGTGGGGACTAGGTTTTTGGGTACGCAGTATTTT. Residues: CASSGVGTRFLGTQYF.

The V call is TRBV20-1, the J call TRBJ2-1; 10 bases are a match to TRBD2. There are 11 residues in the CDR3. In germline, CDR1 is DFQATT, CDR2 SNEGSKA (reference sequence). The CDR3 protein is CRLAGFDEQFF. The CDR3 DNA reads as TGCAGACTAGCGGGGTTCGATGAGCAGTTCTTC.

The gene calls are TRBV5-8 and TRBJ2-5, with D uncertain. Germline CDR1 SGHTS, CDR2 YDEGEE. There are 17 residues in the CDR3. The V gene lost 4 bases and the J gene lost 5 bases, with 24 bases spanning the gap. For the CDR3, the DNA is TGTGCCAGCAGCCGCCGGGCCCTGAGGCGGACCGGGGAGACCCAGTACTTC. This sequence encodes CASSRRALRRTGETQYF. Together with reference TRBV5-8 and TRBJ2-5, the CDR3 gives the full variable domain: EAGVTQSPTHLIKTRGQQATLRCSPISGHTSVYWYQQALGLGLQFLLWYDEGEERNRGNFPPRFSGRQFPNYSSELNVNALELEDSALYLCASSRRALRRTGETQYFGPGTRLLVL.

V gene TRBV11-2 combines with J gene TRBJ2-1; D perhaps matches TRBD1 (6 bases). The V gene's germline CDR1 is SGHAT and CDR2 FQNNGV. The V end was cut by 0 bases, the J end by 5 bases, with 17 bases between. The CDR3 runs 17 residues. The CDR3 nucleotides are TGTGCCAGCAGCTTAGACCCTGGGGGCGGCCCACACAATGAGCAGTTCTTC. Protein: CASSLDPGGGPHNEQFF.

This clone was seen just once. DNA of the CDR3: TGTGCCACCAGCTCTCGCCGGACAGGGGAAGGCTACACCTTC. Translated, it gives CATSSRRTGEGYTF. V and J are TRBV15 and TRBJ1-2, with TRBD1 identical over 9 bases. This CDR3 contains 14 residues. Per the germline V gene, CDR1 is LNHNV and CDR2 is YYDKDF (reference sequence). Trimming cost V 5 bases and J 8 bases; bases outside gene matches: 9.

This chain connects TRBV7-2 to TRBJ2-7; unclear D gene. Trimming took 2 bases from V and 4 from J, leaving 12 bases between them. Germline V gives CDR1 SGHTA, CDR2 FQGNSA. This CDR3 contains 14 residues. The CDR3 DNA follows: TGTGCCAGCAGCTTACAGCTGAGTGGGTACGAGCAGTACTTC. Amino acid sequence: CASSLQLSGYEQYF. Based on the CDR3 plus reference TRBV7-2 and TRBJ2-7, the full variable domain is GAGVSQSPSNKVTEKGKDVELRCDPISGHTALYWYRQSLGQGLEFLIYFQGNSAPDKSGLPSDRFSAERTGGSVSTLTIQRTQQEDSAVYLCASSLQLSGYEQYFGPGTRLTVT.

On this clone: Different DNA sequences within this sample yield the same CDR3. The chain joins TRBV30 to TRBJ1-6, with a tentative D call TRBD1 (6 bases). The CDR3 extends over 14 amino acids. V shed 0 bases and J shed 8 bases, with 11 bases lying between them. The germline V gene encodes CDR1 GTSNPN and CDR2 SVGIG (reference sequence). The CDR3 sequence is CAWSVNRADSPLHF. As DNA, the CDR3 is TGTGCCTGGAGTGTCAACAGGGCGGATTCACCCCTCCACTTT.

V gene TRBV10-3 combines with J gene TRBJ1-5; 8 bases are a match to TRBD1. The CDR3 contains 13 residues. In germline, CDR1 is ENHRY, CDR2 SYGVKD. Trimming removed 9 bases from V and 6 bases from J; junction bases left unmatched: 7. The CDR3 bases are TGTGCCATAGGTGACAGGGGCAGTCAGCCCCAGCATTTT. Protein product: CAIGDRGSQPQHF.

This clone was detected a few times. This chain joins TRBV5-1 and TRBJ1-2; D call uncertain. CDR1 and CDR2 from the germline V gene are SGHRS and YFSETQ. Trimming took off 0 bases at V and 6 bases at J, with 12 bases between the two ends. The CDR3 sequence is 14 residues long. The CDR3 DNA sequence: TGCGCCAGCAGCTTGGGAGGGCCAGATAATGGCTACACCTTC. Translation: CASSLGGPDNGYTF. The full variable domain, rest sourced from reference TRBV5-1 and TRBJ1-2, is KAGVTQTPRYLIKTRGQQVTLSCSPISGHRSVSWYQQTPGQGLQFLFEYFSETQRNKGNFPGRFSGRQFSNSRSEMNVSTLELGDSALYLCASSLGGPDNGYTFGSGTRLTVV.

CDR3 region: CASALDSIGNTIYF. In nucleotides, the CDR3 is TGTGCCAGCGCCCTGGACAGTATCGGAAACACCATATATTTT. The genes are TRBV6-5 and TRBJ1-3; tentatively, D is TRBD1 (6 bases). The V gene's germline CDR1 is MNHEY and CDR2 SVGAGI. Trimming removed 8 bases from V and 4 bases from J, with 15 bases in between. This CDR3 is built from 14 residues.